This TCR beta chain was identified in a study of blood T cell repertoires in COVID-19. Overall study: Italy, Spain and the United States were the sources of the convalescent and acute COVID-19 samples. The cDNA or gDNA used as material had been derived from T cells, B-cell-depleted T cells, or PBMCs.

The CDR3 loop spans 13 amino acids. From germline, CDR1 is MDHEN and CDR2 SYDVKM. V was pared by 3 bases and J by 7 bases, with 2 bases of the junction left unmatched. Methods used by the authors: Amplification with reference gene primers provided the estimates of nucleated cell counts. Assay used: immunoSEQ multiplex PCR; TCRdb lists only in-frame clones, some missing. That table supplies the V and J calls and clone size; D and trimming were determined from the DNA. The table includes about 270,000 clones, roughly 86% detected once. This clone has only a few counts. The rearrangement links TRBV28 to TRBJ2-1, with 8 bases fitting TRBD1. The clonotype comes from a woman aged 45-65 years with acute or convalescent COVID-19. Sequencing was carried out using peripheral blood. This CDR3 is CASSFQGANEQFF. CDR3 sequence (DNA): TGTGCCAGCAGTTTCCAGGGGGCAAATGAGCAGTTCTTC.